This TCR beta chain was captured in a study of blood T cells in healthy people across ages. A note on this clonotype: Its specificity is unknown.

The CDR3 totals 16 residues. Germline values: CDR1 SGHTA, CDR2 FQGNSA. Trimming took off 0 bases at V and 10 bases at J, with 22 bases between the two ends. Study-wide points: Considered underestimates were the diversity estimates obtained from one million T cells.

A second PCR of 7 to 11 cycles used a sample-barcoded 5' primer and a J-beta primer mix. The authors tagged each cDNA molecule using a template-switch adaptor with 12 random nucleotides. TCRdb analysed the 5' RACE reads with MiXCR anew, one entry per CDR3 protein. This sample has about 2 million distinct CDR3 sequences, with about 50% found just once. The sample was blood. The chain combines TRBV7-2 with TRBJ2-7; either TRBD1 or TRBD2 may fit D (5 bases each). The sequence was obtained from a woman aged 40 to 50 in good health. The CDR3 is CASSLAEGIPGNVQYF. The CDR3 nucleotides are TGTGCCAGCAGCTTAGCTGAGGGGATACCTGGTAACGTTCAGTACTTC.